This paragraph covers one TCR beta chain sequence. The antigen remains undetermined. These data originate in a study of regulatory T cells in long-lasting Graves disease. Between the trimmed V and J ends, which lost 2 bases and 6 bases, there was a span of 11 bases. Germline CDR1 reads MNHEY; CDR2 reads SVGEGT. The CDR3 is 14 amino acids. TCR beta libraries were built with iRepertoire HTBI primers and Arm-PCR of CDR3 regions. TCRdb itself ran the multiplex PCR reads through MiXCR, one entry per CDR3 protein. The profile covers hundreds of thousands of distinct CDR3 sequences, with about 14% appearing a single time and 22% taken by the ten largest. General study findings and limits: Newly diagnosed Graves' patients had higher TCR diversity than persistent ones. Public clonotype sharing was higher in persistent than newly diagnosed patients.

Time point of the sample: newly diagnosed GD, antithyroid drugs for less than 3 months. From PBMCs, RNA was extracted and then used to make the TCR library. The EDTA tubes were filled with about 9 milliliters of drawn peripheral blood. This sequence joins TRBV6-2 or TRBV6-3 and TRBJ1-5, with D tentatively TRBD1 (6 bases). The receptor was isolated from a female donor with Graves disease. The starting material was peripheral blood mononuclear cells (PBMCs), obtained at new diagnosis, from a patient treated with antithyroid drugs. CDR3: CASSYQGKGQPQHF. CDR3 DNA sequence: TGTGCCAGCAGTTACCAGGGGAAGGGTCAGCCCCAGCATTTT.